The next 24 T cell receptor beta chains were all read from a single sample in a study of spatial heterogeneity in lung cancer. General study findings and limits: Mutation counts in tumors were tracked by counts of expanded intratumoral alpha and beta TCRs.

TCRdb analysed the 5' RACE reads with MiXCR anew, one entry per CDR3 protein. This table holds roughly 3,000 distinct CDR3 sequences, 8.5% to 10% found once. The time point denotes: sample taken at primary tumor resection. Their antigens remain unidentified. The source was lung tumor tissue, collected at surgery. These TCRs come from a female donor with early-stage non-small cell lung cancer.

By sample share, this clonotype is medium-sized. CDR3 amino acids: CASSTGPWGQPQHF. CDR3 DNA sequence: TGTGCCAGCAGCACGGGACCGTGGGGCCAGCCCCAGCATTTT. The V call is TRBV5-4, the J call TRBJ1-5; tentative D call: TRBD1 (5 bases). The V gene lost 4 bases and the J gene lost 7 bases, with 15 bases spanning the gap. Germline CDR1 and CDR2: SGHNT and YYREEE (reference sequence). This CDR3 is 14 amino acids long.

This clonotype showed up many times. CDR3 in amino acids: CASSGLAGADTQYF. CDR3 nucleotides: TGTGCCAGCAGTGGGCTAGCGGGGGCAGATACGCAGTATTTT. The chain uses TRBV6-1 and TRBJ2-3, with TRBD2 identical over 10 bases. The germline CDR1 and CDR2 sequences are MNHNS and SASEGT. The V gene end was trimmed by 4 bases and the J gene end by 4 bases; junction bases not matched to a gene: 2. This CDR3 is built from 14 residues.

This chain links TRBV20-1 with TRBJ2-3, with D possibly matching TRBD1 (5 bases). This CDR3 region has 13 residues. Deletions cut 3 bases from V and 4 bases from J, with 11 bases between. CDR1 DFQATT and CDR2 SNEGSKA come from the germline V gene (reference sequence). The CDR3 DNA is TGCAGTGCTAGGCCCCCAGGGCCAGATACGCAGTATTTT. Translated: CSARPPGPDTQYF.

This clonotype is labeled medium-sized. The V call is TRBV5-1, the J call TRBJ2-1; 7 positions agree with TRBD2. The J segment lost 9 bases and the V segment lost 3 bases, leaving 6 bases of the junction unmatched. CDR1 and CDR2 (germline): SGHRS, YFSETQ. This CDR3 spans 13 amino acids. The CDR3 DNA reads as TGCGCCAGCAGCTCCCCGGGAGGAGGTGAGCAGTTCTTC. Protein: CASSSPGGGEQFF.

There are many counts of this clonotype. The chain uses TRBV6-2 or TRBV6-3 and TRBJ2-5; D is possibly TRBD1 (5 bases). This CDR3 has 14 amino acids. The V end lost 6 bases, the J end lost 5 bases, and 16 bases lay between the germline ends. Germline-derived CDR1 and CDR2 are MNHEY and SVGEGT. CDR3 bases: TGTGCCAGCAGACCACCCCAGGGTCGGGAGACCCAGTACTTC. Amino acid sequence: CASRPPQGRETQYF.

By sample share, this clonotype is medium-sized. The CDR3 DNA follows: TGTGCCAGCAGCCTGCGGAACAGGGGAGATTCACCCCTCCACTTT. This translates into CASSLRNRGDSPLHF. V is TRBV7-9 and J is TRBJ1-6; 7 bases agree with TRBD1. The J segment lost 8 bases and the V segment lost 5 bases, leaving 9 bases of the junction unmatched. The CDR3 contains 15 residues. The germline gives CDR1 SEHNR, CDR2 FQNEAQ (reference sequence).

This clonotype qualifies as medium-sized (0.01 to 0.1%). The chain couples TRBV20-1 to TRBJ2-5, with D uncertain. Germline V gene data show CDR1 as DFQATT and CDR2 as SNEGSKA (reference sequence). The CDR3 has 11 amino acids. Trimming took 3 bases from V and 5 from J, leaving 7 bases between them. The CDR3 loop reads CSASVLETQYF. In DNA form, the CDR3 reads TGCAGTGCTAGCGTGCTGGAGACCCAGTACTTC.

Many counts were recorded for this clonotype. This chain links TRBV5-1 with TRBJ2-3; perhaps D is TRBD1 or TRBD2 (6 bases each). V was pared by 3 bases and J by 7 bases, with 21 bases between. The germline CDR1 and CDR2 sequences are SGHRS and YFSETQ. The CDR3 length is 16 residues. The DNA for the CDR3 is TGCGCCAGCAGCTCTCATCGGGACAAGGAGGGACATACGCAGTATTTT. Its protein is CASSSHRDKEGHTQYF.

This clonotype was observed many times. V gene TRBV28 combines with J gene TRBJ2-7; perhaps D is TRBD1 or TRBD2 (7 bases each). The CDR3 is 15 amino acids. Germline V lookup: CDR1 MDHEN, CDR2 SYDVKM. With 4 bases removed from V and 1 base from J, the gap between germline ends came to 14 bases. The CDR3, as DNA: TGTGCCAGCAGTTCCGCAGGGGGGGGATCCTACGAGCAGTACTTC. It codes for CASSSAGGGSYEQYF. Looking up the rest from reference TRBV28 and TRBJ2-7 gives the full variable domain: DVKVTQSSRYLVKRTGEKVFLECVQDMDHENMFWYRQDPGLGLRLIYFSYDVKMKEKGDIPEGYSVSREKKERFSLILESASTNQTSMYLCASSSAGGGSYEQYFGPGTRLTVT.

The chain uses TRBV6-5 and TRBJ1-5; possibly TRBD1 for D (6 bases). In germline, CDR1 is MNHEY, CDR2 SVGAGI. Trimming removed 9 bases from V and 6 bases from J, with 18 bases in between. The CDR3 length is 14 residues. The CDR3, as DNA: TGTGCCAGTGCCTTGGACAGACCCCCTCAGCCCCAGCATTTT. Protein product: CASALDRPPQPQHF.

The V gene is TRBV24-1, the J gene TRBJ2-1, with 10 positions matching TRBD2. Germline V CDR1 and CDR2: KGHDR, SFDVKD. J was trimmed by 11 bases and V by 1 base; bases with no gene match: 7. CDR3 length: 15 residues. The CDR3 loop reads CATSDFLLAGDQQFF. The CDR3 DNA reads TGTGCCACCAGTGATTTTCTTCTAGCGGGAGATCAGCAGTTCTTC.

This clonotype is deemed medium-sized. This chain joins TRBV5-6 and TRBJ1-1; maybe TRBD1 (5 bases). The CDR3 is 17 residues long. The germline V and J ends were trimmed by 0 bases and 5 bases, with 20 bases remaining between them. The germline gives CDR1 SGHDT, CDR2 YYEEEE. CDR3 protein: CASSLVGSFTGGTEAFF. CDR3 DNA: TGTGCCAGCAGCTTGGTCGGAAGCTTTACCGGGGGGACTGAAGCTTTCTTT.

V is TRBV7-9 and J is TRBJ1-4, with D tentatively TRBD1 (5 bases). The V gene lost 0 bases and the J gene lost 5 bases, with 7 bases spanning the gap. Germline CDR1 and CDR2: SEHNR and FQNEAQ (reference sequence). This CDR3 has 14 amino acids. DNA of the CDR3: TGTGCCAGCAGCTTAGCGTCAGGGAATGAAAAACTGTTTTTT. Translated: CASSLASGNEKLFF.

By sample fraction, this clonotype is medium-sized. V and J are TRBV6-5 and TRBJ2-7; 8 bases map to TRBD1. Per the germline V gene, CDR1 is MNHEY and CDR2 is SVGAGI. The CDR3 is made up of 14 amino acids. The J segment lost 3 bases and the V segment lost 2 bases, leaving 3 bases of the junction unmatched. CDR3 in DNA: TGTGCCAGCAGTTACGTCACAGGGGGCTACGAGCAGTACTTC. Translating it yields CASSYVTGGYEQYF.

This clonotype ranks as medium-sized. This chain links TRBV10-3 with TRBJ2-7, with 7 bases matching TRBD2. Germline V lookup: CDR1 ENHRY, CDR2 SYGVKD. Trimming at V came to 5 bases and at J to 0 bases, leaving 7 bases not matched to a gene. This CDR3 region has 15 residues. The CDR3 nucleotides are TGTGCCATCAGTATCTTGCGGGGGAGCTCCTACGAGCAGTACTTC. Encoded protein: CAISILRGSSYEQYF.

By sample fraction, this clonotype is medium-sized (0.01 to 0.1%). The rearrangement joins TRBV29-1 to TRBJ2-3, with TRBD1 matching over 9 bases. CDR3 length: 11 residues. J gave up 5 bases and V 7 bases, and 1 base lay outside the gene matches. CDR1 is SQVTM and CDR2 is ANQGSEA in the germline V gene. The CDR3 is CSADRGDTQYF. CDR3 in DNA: TGCAGCGCGGACAGGGGAGATACGCAGTATTTT.

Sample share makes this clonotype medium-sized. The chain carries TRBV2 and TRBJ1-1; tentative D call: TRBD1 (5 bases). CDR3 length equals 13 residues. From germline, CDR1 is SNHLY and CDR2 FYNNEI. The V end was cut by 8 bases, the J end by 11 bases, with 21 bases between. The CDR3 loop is CASGAGRTGGAFF. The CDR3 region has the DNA TGTGCCAGCGGCGCCGGGCGGACCGGGGGGGCTTTCTTT.

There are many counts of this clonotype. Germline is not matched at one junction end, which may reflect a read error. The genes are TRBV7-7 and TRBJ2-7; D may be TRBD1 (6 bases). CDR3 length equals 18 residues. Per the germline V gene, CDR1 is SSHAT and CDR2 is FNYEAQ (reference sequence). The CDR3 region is CASSLGDPTGSQAYEQYF. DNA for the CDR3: TGTGCTAGCAGCTTAGGGGATCCAACAGGGAGCCAGGCGTACGAGCAGTACTTC.

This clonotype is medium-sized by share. The CDR3: CSVDSDSGVETQYF. The CDR3 DNA sequence: TGCAGCGTTGACTCCGACTCCGGCGTGGAGACCCAGTACTTC. The gene calls are TRBV29-1 and TRBJ2-5; no reliable D call. Germline V lookup: CDR1 SQVTM, CDR2 ANQGSEA. The CDR3 is 14 residues long. V lost 3 bases to trimming and J lost 5 bases, with 16 bases between them.

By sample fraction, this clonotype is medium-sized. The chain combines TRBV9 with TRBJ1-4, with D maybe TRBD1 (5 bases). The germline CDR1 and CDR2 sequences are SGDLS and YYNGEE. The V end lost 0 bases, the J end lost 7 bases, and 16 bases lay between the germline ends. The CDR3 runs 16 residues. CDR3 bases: TGTGCCAGCAGCGTAGGCGCAGGCAGGGAGGCTGAAAAACTGTTTTTT. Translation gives CASSVGAGREAEKLFF.

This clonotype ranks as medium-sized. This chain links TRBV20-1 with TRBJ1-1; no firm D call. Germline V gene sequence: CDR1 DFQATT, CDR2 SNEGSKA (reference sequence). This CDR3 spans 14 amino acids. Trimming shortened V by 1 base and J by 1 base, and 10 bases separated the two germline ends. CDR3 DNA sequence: TGCAGTGCTAGAGTGGCTGGATGGAACACTGAAGCTTTCTTT. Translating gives CSARVAGWNTEAFF.

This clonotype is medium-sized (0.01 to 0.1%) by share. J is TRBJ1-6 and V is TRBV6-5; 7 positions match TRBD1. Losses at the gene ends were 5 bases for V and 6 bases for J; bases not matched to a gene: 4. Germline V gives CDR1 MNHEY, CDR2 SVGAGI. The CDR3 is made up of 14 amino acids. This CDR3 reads CASSTTGPNSPLHF. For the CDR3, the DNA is TGTGCCAGCAGTACGACAGGGCCTAATTCACCCCTCCACTTT.

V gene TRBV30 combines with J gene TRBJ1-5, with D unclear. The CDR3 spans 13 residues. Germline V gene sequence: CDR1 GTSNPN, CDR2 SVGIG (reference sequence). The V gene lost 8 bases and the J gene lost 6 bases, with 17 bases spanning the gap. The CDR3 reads CAARRGISQPQHF. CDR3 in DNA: TGTGCCGCGCGGAGAGGGATAAGTCAGCCCCAGCATTTT.

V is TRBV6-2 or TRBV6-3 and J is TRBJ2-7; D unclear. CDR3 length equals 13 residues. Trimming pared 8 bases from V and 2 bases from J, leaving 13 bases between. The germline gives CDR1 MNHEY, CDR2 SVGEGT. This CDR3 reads CASLRPVTYEQYF. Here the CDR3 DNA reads TGTGCCAGCTTACGGCCGGTTACCTACGAGCAGTACTTC.